The subject of this entry is one TCR beta chain. V was pared by 1 base and J by 4 bases, with 7 bases between. Germline CDR1 reads LGHNA; CDR2 reads YNFKEQ. The CDR3 spans 13 residues. This specimen belongs to a study of blood T cell repertoires in COVID-19. At the level of the study: Samples representing acute and convalescent COVID-19 were sourced from the United States, Italy and Spain.

Original data processing: Quantification of nucleated cells was approximated via reference gene primer amplification. Data came from immunoSEQ multiplex PCR; TCRdb stores just in-frame clones and leaves some out. V and J calls and clone size are copied from that table; D and trimming were computed from the DNA. The sample lists 350,000 to 450,000 clones, 80% to 90% seen once, with 0.95% to 1.5% in the top ten. The chain is built from TRBV4-2 and TRBJ1-1; D not resolved. Sequenced material: peripheral blood. This clonotype originated in a man aged 40-55 years with acute or convalescent COVID-19. Here the CDR3 DNA reads TGTGCCAGCAGCCAAGTATCGGGCACTGAAGCTTTCTTT. Protein product: CASSQVSGTEAFF.